This TCR beta chain was profiled in a study of CXCR3-negative and CXCR3-positive naive CD8 T cells. Study-level findings and limits: Memory cells differed in TRBV-TRBJ usage, but naive CXCR3-negative and CXCR3-positive cells had similar usage. Against CXCR3-negative naive cells, CXCR3-positive naive cells showed more hydrophobic TRB CDR3s.

UMI-labeled TRB cDNA libraries were prepared by 5' RACE. TCRdb derives one entry per CDR3 protein from the 5' RACE reads, leaving out DNA. The sample's table shows approximately 59,000 distinct CDR3 sequences. In regard to this clonotype: Its antigen is not identified.

This CDR3 has 14 residues. Germline V gives CDR1 MNHEY, CDR2 SMNVEV (reference sequence). All CD8+ T cell subsets were sorted in triplicate at fewer than 350,000 cells each. Naive CD8+ T cells carried a CD45RO-CCR7+CD27+CD95- phenotype. Sequencing was performed on naive CXCR3+ CD8+ T cells from blood. Subset noted: CD45RO-CCR7+CD27+CD95- naive CD8+ T cells expressing CXCR3 (TNR3+). This chain links TRBV27 with TRBJ1-1. The sequence derives from a human donor in good health. Some clones in this sample may be carry-over from other donors' samples. CDR3: CASSLGTVNTEAFF.